Following are 32 T cell receptor beta chains from one sample sequenced in a study of PD-1 blockade in classical Hodgkin lymphoma (dated by TCRdb to the early 2020s). Reading the label with the study, this specimen's time point is: cycle 1 day 1 (C1D1), immediately before nivolumab initiation. Relapse after autologous stem cell transplantation had occurred in all trial patients, and cohorts A, B and C were distinguished by prior brentuximab vedotin exposure. Receptors were amplified or captured by the immunoSEQ multiplex PCR assay. Imported from immuneACCESS, the table was reduced by TCRdb to in-frame sequences with V and J called. These copies leave out some clones; in studies compared against another copy, an unresolved V gene accounts for under half, and the cause of the remainder is not known. This sample lists about 97,000 clones; approximately 88% were detected once. The top ten clonotypes cover less than 15% of the sample.

The material was peripheral blood mononuclear cells (PBMCs), obtained at baseline. The source of these receptors is a human donor with classical Hodgkin lymphoma.

The chain couples TRBV28 to TRBJ1-1; D not resolved. Germline V gene sequence: CDR1 MDHEN, CDR2 SYDVKM. V dropped 2 bases and J dropped 3 bases, with 13 bases sitting between them. The CDR3 extends over 15 amino acids. The CDR3 DNA follows: TGTGCCAGCAGTTTACCCCGACCCGTTTACACTGAAGCTTTCTTT. Encoded protein: CASSLPRPVYTEAFF.

V and J are TRBV7-9 and TRBJ1-2; 7 bases map to TRBD1. The germline CDR1 and CDR2 sequences are SEHNR and FQNEAQ (reference sequence). The V segment lost 3 bases and the J segment 8 bases; nucleotides outside the gene matches: 3. The CDR3 is 12 amino acids. DNA for the CDR3: TGTGCCAGCAGCTTTGGGACAGAGGGCTACACCTTC. Translated, it gives CASSFGTEGYTF.

This chain joins TRBV6-5 and TRBJ1-1; TRBD1 matches 9 bases. V gave up 4 bases and J gave up 7 bases; unmatched junction bases: 10. Looked up from germline, CDR1 is MNHEY and CDR2 is SVGAGI. The CDR3 has 15 amino acids. The CDR3 spells CASSLLRTGAIEAFF. CDR3 coding DNA: TGTGCCAGCAGTTTACTCCGGACAGGGGCGATTGAAGCTTTCTTT.

The chain recombines TRBV5-1 with TRBJ2-7, with a possible D match to TRBD1 (7 bases). Germline V gene data show CDR1 as SGHRS and CDR2 as YFSETQ. There are 16 residues in the CDR3. V lost 0 bases and J 4 bases, leaving 17 bases between the germline ends. DNA for the CDR3: TGCGCCAGCAGCTTGGATCCAGGGGGGACAGCGTACGAGCAGTACTTC. Amino acids: CASSLDPGGTAYEQYF.

Many counts were recorded for this clone. The chain combines TRBV27 with TRBJ1-5; D call uncertain. The CDR3 loop spans 15 amino acids. The V gene's germline CDR1 is MNHEY and CDR2 SMNVEV (reference sequence). The ends were cut back, 4 bases at V and 0 bases at J, with 10 bases in the middle. CDR3 region: CASSSATYSNQPQHF. Here the CDR3 DNA reads TGTGCCAGCAGTTCCGCCACGTATAGCAATCAGCCCCAGCATTTT.

J is TRBJ2-7 and V is TRBV14; D gene ambiguous. V shed 0 bases and J shed 1 base, with 10 bases lying between them. Germline V CDR1 and CDR2: SGHDN, FVKESK. The CDR3 has 15 residues. This CDR3 reads CASSQDHGRSYEQYF. CDR3 bases: TGTGCCAGCAGCCAAGATCACGGCAGGTCCTACGAGCAGTACTTC.

This clone was counted only a few times. The V and J genes are TRBV5-1 and TRBJ1-1, with a possible D match to TRBD1 (6 bases). CDR3 size: 17 residues. Germline assignment: CDR1 SGHRS and CDR2 YFSETQ. The V and J ends lost 1 base and 7 bases respectively, with 23 bases between them. CDR3 bases: TGCGCCAGCAGCTTGATAGGAGGGGGTGAGGGTTGGAGTGAAGCTTTCTTT. Amino acids: CASSLIGGGEGWSEAFF.

The V and J genes are TRBV9 and TRBJ1-3; D unresolved. The V end lost 0 bases, the J end lost 0 bases, and 7 bases lay between the germline ends. The germline CDR1 and CDR2 sequences are SGDLS and YYNGEE. The CDR3 has 15 residues. The CDR3 nucleotides read TGTGCCAGCAGCGTAGATACCATCTCTGGAAACACCATATATTTT. Translated, it gives CASSVDTISGNTIYF.

The genes are TRBV5-4 and TRBJ2-5, with 13 positions matching TRBD2. This CDR3 has 15 residues. Trimming cost V 7 bases and J 4 bases; bases outside gene matches: 7. Per the germline V gene, CDR1 is SGHNT and CDR2 is YYREEE (reference sequence). Here the CDR3 reads CASSGGLAGVETQYF. CDR3 bases: TGTGCCAGCTCCGGAGGACTAGCGGGAGTAGAGACCCAGTACTTC.

This clone has just one count. The rearrangement uses TRBV6-5 and TRBJ2-7, with TRBD1 matching over 9 bases. Trimming cost V 0 bases and J 3 bases; bases outside gene matches: 6. CDR3 length equals 16 residues. Germline lookup yields CDR1 MNHEY and CDR2 SVGAGI. The CDR3 reads CASSYSRGQGRYEQYF. The CDR3 DNA follows: TGTGCCAGCAGTTACTCGAGGGGACAGGGTCGCTACGAGCAGTACTTC.

The V gene is TRBV4-2, the J gene TRBJ2-5; D may be TRBD2 (6 bases). The CDR3 runs to 17 residues. Germline V gene sequence: CDR1 LGHNA, CDR2 YNFKEQ. V lost 5 bases, J lost 0 bases, and 19 bases lay in between. CDR3 loop: CASSSVGAGTYQETQYF. CDR3 DNA: TGTGCCAGCAGCAGTGTCGGAGCGGGTACCTACCAAGAGACCCAGTACTTC.

The chain employs TRBV9 and TRBJ2-7; D may be TRBD2 (7 bases). V was shortened by 3 bases and J by 0 bases, with 16 bases between the two germline ends. CDR1 is SGDLS, CDR2 YYNGEE, per germline. There are 16 residues in the CDR3. The CDR3 sequence is CASSEGGAAGSYEQYF. In nucleotides, the CDR3 is TGTGCCAGCAGCGAGGGGGGGGCCGCCGGCTCCTACGAGCAGTACTTC.

This clone was seen a single time. The rearrangement joins TRBV6-5 to TRBJ1-5; a possible D gene is TRBD1 (5 bases). V was pared by 5 bases and J by 3 bases, with 14 bases between. This CDR3 is built from 15 residues. Germline CDR1 is MNHEY and CDR2 is SVGAGI. CDR3 nucleotide sequence: TGTGCCAGCAGTAATTTGGTGGGGCTCAATCAGCCCCAGCATTTT. It codes for CASSNLVGLNQPQHF.

This chain joins TRBV19 and TRBJ2-5; D could derive from TRBD1 or TRBD2 (6 bases each). Germline V gene sequence: CDR1 LNHDA, CDR2 SQIVND (reference sequence). V dropped 6 bases and J dropped 5 bases, with 19 bases sitting between them. The CDR3 length is 15 residues. DNA for the CDR3: TGTGCCAGTAGCCCTCTCCGGGGGCGAGGGGAGACCCAGTACTTC. The encoded protein is CASSPLRGRGETQYF.

The chain carries TRBV2 and TRBJ1-1, with D uncertain. The CDR3 loop spans 14 amino acids. In germline, CDR1 is SNHLY, CDR2 FYNNEI. Trimming cost V 3 bases and J 4 bases, with 12 bases left between them. CDR3 DNA sequence: TGTGCCAGCAGTGAGCAGGTGAGAGTCACTGAAGCTTTCTTT. Translation gives CASSEQVRVTEAFF.

The V call is TRBV2, the J call TRBJ2-7; D is undetermined. Trimming left V 3 bases short and J 2 bases short, with 5 bases between. CDR1 is SNHLY, CDR2 FYNNEI, per germline. This CDR3 is built from 12 residues. The CDR3, as DNA: TGTGCCAGCAGTGACAGTCCCTACGAGCAGTACTTC. Protein: CASSDSPYEQYF.

Here the CDR3 DNA reads TGCGCCAGCAGCCCTTGGACTAGCGGGAGTCGCACCGGGGAGCTGTTTTTT. Translation: CASSPWTSGSRTGELFF. The chain joins TRBV5-1 to TRBJ2-2; 13 bases fit TRBD2. V lost 4 bases and J lost 4; bases outside the gene matches: 7. Germline CDR1 SGHRS, CDR2 YFSETQ. CDR3 size: 17 residues. The full variable domain, rest sourced from reference TRBV5-1 and TRBJ2-2, is KAGVTQTPRYLIKTRGQQVTLSCSPISGHRSVSWYQQTPGQGLQFLFEYFSETQRNKGNFPGRFSGRQFSNSRSEMNVSTLELGDSALYLCASSPWTSGSRTGELFFGEGSRLTVL.

This chain connects TRBV7-9 to TRBJ1-1, with unresolved D. V lost 7 bases, J lost 1 base, and 19 bases lay in between. CDR1 and CDR2 from the germline V gene are SEHNR and FQNEAQ (reference sequence). CDR3 length: 16 residues. The CDR3 loop reads CASMPPPRLGNTEAFF. DNA for the CDR3: TGTGCCAGCATGCCGCCACCGAGATTGGGGAACACTGAAGCTTTCTTT.

This chain uses TRBV18 with TRBJ2-1; D is unresolved. The ends were cut back, 0 bases at V and 1 base at J, with 13 bases in the middle. The CDR3 is made up of 17 amino acids. CDR1 and CDR2 from the germline V gene are KGHSH and LQKENI. In DNA form, the CDR3 reads TGTGCCAGCTCACCACCCTGGGCTAAGGCTTCCTACAATGAGCAGTTCTTC. This gives the protein CASSPPWAKASYNEQFF.

The chain couples TRBV11-2 to TRBJ2-2; tentative D call: TRBD1 (6 bases). Trimming left V 4 bases short and J 1 base short, with 13 bases between. The germline V gene has CDR1 SGHAT and CDR2 FQNNGV. CDR3 length: 16 amino acids. CDR3 loop: CASSSNRRGNTGELFF. CDR3 in DNA: TGTGCCAGCAGCTCGAATCGCAGGGGGAACACCGGGGAGCTGTTTTTT.

The chain has TRBV6-5 and TRBJ2-5; perhaps TRBD2 as D (6 bases). CDR3 size: 13 residues. From germline, CDR1 is MNHEY and CDR2 SVGAGI. V gave up 6 bases and J gave up 5 bases, with 13 bases separating them. As DNA, the CDR3 is TGTGCCAGCAGCACTCGACTAGTTGAGACCCAGTACTTC. Encoded protein: CASSTRLVETQYF.

The chain uses TRBV13 and TRBJ2-1; 7 positions match TRBD2. The CDR3 is 16 residues long. The germline gives CDR1 PRHDT, CDR2 FYEKMQ (reference sequence). Losses at the gene ends were 5 bases for V and 5 bases for J; bases not matched to a gene: 12. The CDR3 DNA reads TGTGCCAGCAGCACCCGAGGACTAGTGTCTAACAATGAGCAGTTCTTC. It is translated as CASSTRGLVSNNEQFF.

The gene calls are TRBV5-4 and TRBJ1-1; TRBD1 matches at 10 bases. Germline-derived CDR1 and CDR2 are SGHNT and YYREEE (reference sequence). The J segment lost 3 bases and the V segment lost 4 bases, leaving 6 bases of the junction unmatched. The CDR3 loop spans 15 amino acids. CDR3 sequence: CASSEDRGWDTEAFF. Here the CDR3 DNA reads TGTGCCAGCAGCGAGGACAGGGGGTGGGACACTGAAGCTTTCTTT.

This chain joins TRBV2 and TRBJ1-1, with D uncertain. Germline V gene lookup returns CDR1 SNHLY and CDR2 FYNNEI. The CDR3 spans 14 residues. V lost 3 bases, J lost 2 bases, and 10 bases lay in between. The CDR3 DNA is TGTGCCAGCAGTGATGAGGCGGTAAACACTGAAGCTTTCTTT. Residues: CASSDEAVNTEAFF.

This sequence joins TRBV19 and TRBJ2-7, with a tentative D call TRBD2 (5 bases). V lost 5 bases and J lost 2, with 16 bases in between. CDR1 LNHDA and CDR2 SQIVND come from the germline V gene (reference sequence). This CDR3 comprises 15 residues. This chain's CDR3 is CASSPSGLVTYEQYF. The CDR3 coding sequence is TGTGCCAGTAGTCCCAGCGGCCTCGTTACCTACGAGCAGTACTTC.

This clone was seen a single time. The chain combines TRBV7-2 with TRBJ2-7; tentative D call: TRBD2 (6 bases). The germline V gene encodes CDR1 SGHTA and CDR2 FQGNSA. This CDR3 has 14 residues. V lost 1 base and J 4 bases, leaving 11 bases between the germline ends. The CDR3 sequence: CASSLVGGKYEQYF. CDR3 nucleotide sequence: TGTGCCAGCAGCTTAGTGGGCGGGAAATACGAGCAGTACTTC.

This clone came up once. The rearrangement uses TRBV28 and TRBJ2-5, with TRBD1 identical over 8 bases. CDR1 MDHEN and CDR2 SYDVKM come from the germline V gene. Losses at the gene ends were 1 base for V and 5 bases for J; bases not matched to a gene: 6. The CDR3 runs to 15 residues. CDR3 nucleotides: TGTGCCAGCAGTTTATTAGGACAGGGCGATGAGACCCAGTACTTC. Translation gives CASSLLGQGDETQYF.

The V call is TRBV7-7, the J call TRBJ2-1, with 10 bases fitting TRBD2. V gave up 4 bases and J gave up 6 bases; unmatched junction bases: 6. The CDR3 totals 15 residues. The germline gives CDR1 SSHAT, CDR2 FNYEAQ (reference sequence). The CDR3 loop reads CASSSSSGSGNEQFF. The CDR3 DNA sequence: TGTGCCAGCAGCTCATCTAGCGGGAGCGGCAATGAGCAGTTCTTC. Full variable domain (missing parts from reference TRBV7-7 and TRBJ2-1): GAGVSQSPRYKVTKRGQDVTLRCDPISSHATLYWYQQALGQGPEFLTYFNYEAQPDKSGLPSDRFSAERPEGSISTLTIQRTEQRDSAMYRCASSSSSGSGNEQFFGPGTRLTVL.

The chain recombines TRBV13 with TRBJ2-5; tentatively, D is TRBD1 (6 bases). Trimming removed 5 bases at V and 1 base at J, with 11 bases between. The germline V gene encodes CDR1 PRHDT and CDR2 FYEKMQ (reference sequence). This CDR3 region has 14 residues. CDR3 nucleotide sequence: TGTGCCAGCAGCACCAGACAGGTCCAAGAGACCCAGTACTTC. It translates to CASSTRQVQETQYF.

The gene calls are TRBV25-1 and TRBJ1-1; D perhaps matches TRBD1 (5 bases). Looked up from germline, CDR1 is MGHDK and CDR2 is SYGVNS. This CDR3 contains 17 residues. V was pared by 6 bases and J by 1 base, with 21 bases between. The CDR3 DNA sequence: TGTGCCAGCAGCCCGCGTAGGGGTGTTAAGCAGAACACTGAAGCTTTCTTT. This codes for CASSPRRGVKQNTEAFF.

The gene calls are TRBV27 and TRBJ2-1, with 8 bases fitting TRBD1. Germline CDR1 and CDR2: MNHEY and SMNVEV (reference sequence). The CDR3 runs to 15 residues. V lost 7 bases to trimming and J lost 3 bases; unmatched junction nucleotides: 8. CDR3: CASTSGTGGYNEQFF. DNA for the CDR3: TGTGCCAGCACCTCCGGTACAGGGGGCTACAATGAGCAGTTCTTC.

The chain links TRBV6-5 to TRBJ2-3, with 10 positions matching TRBD1. V lost 0 bases to trimming and J lost 4 bases; unmatched junction nucleotides: 4. Germline lookup yields CDR1 MNHEY and CDR2 SVGAGI. The CDR3 runs to 16 residues. The CDR3 DNA reads TGTGCCAGCAGTTACTCAGGGGACAGGGGAGCAGATACGCAGTATTTT. Its translation is CASSYSGDRGADTQYF.